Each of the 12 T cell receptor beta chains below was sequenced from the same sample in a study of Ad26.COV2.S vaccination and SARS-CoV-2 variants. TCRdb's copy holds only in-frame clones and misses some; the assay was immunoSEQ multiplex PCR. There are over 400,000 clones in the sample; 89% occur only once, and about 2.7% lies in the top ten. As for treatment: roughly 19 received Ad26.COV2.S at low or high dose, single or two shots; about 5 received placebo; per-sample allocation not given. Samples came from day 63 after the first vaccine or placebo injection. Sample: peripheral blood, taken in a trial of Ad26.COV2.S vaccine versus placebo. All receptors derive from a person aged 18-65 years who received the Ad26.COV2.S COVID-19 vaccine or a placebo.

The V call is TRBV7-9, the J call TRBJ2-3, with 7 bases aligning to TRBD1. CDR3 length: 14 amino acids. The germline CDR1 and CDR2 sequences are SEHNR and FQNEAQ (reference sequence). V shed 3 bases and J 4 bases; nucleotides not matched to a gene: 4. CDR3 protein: CASSFGQESDTQYF. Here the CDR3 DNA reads TGTGCCAGCAGCTTCGGACAGGAGTCAGATACGCAGTATTTT.

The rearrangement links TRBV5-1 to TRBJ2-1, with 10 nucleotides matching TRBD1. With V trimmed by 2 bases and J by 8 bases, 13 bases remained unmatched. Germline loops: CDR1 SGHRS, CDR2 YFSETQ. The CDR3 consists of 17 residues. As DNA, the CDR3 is TGCGCCAGCAGCTTAGGGCCTTCGCGACAGGGGGCCGATGAGCAGTTCTTC. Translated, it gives CASSLGPSRQGADEQFF.

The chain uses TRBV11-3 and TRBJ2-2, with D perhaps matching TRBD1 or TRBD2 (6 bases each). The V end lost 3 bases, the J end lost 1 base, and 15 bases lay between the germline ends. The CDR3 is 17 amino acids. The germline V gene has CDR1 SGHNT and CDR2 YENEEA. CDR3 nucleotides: TGTGCCAGCAGCTTGGGCCGGGGGCAGCAGAACACCGGGGAGCTGTTTTTT. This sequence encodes CASSLGRGQQNTGELFF. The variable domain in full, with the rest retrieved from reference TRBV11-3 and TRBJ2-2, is EAGVVQSPRYKIIEKKQPVAFWCNPISGHNTLYWYLQNLGQGPELLIRYENEEAVDDSQLPKDRFSAERLKGVDSTLKIQPAELGDSAVYLCASSLGRGQQNTGELFFGEGSRLTVL.

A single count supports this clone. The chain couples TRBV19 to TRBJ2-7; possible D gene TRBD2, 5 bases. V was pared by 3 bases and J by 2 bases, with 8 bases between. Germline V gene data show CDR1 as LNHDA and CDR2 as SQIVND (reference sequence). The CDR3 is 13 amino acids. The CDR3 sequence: CASSMEVAYEQYF. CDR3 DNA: TGTGCCAGTAGTATGGAGGTCGCCTACGAGCAGTACTTC.

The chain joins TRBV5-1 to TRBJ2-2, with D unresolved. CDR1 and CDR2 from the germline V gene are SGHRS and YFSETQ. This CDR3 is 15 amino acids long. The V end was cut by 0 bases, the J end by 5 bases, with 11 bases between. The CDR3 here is CASSLVGFETGELFF. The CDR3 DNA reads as TGCGCCAGCAGCTTGGTGGGTTTTGAGACCGGGGAGCTGTTTTTT.

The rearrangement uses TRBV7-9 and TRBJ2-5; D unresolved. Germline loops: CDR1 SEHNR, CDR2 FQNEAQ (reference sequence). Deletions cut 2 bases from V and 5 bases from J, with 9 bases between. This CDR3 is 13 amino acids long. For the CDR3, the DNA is TGTGCCAGCAGCTTAATTGTGGGGGAGACCCAGTACTTC. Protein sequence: CASSLIVGETQYF.

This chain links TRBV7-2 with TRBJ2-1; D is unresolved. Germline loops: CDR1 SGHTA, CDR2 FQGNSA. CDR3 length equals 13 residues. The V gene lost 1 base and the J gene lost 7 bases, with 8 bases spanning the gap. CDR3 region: CASSLGSSNEQFF. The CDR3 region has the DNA TGTGCCAGCAGCTTAGGCTCGTCAAATGAGCAGTTCTTC.

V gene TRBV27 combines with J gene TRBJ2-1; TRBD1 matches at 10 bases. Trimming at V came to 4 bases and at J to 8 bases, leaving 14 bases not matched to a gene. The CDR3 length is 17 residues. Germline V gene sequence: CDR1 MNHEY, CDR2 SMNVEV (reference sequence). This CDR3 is CASSSASPGQGRDEQFF. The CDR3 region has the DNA TGTGCCAGCAGTTCTGCCTCCCCGGGACAGGGGAGGGATGAGCAGTTCTTC.

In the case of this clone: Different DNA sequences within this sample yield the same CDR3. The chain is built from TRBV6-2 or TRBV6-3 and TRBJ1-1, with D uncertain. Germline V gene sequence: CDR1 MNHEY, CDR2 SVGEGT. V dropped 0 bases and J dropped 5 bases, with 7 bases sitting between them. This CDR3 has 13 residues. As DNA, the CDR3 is TGTGCCAGCAGTTACTCCGGAGGAACTGAAGCTTTCTTT. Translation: CASSYSGGTEAFF.

CDR3 protein: CASSPGLANEKLFF. The CDR3 coding sequence is TGTGCCAGCTCACCAGGCCTGGCTAATGAAAAACTGTTTTTT. The chain uses TRBV18 and TRBJ1-4; D unresolved. This CDR3 is built from 14 residues. Germline V gene lookup returns CDR1 KGHSH and CDR2 LQKENI. Between the trimmed V and J ends, which lost 2 bases and 3 bases, there was a span of 7 bases.

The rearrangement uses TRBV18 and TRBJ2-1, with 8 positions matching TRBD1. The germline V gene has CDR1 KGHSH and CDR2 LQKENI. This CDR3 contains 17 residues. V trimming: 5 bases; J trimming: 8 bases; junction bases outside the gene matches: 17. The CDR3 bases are TGTGCCAGCTCATGGGACAGGTCTTACAGGGCAACTGATGAGCAGTTCTTC. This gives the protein CASSWDRSYRATDEQFF.

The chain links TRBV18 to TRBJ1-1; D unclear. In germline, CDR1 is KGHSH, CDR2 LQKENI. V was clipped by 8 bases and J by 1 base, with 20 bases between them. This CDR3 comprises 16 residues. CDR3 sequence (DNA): TGTGCCAGCGGGCAGAGGTGGGCAGGCGGGAACACTGAAGCTTTCTTT. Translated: CASGQRWAGGNTEAFF.